This TCR beta chain came from a study of CD8 T cells in Susac syndrome. Germline values: CDR1 MDHEN, CDR2 SYDVKM. The CDR3 loop spans 14 amino acids. The V and J ends lost 6 bases and 6 bases respectively, with 15 bases between them. An input of 0.5 to 1 ug of RNA was subjected to reverse transcription using random hexamers. immunoSEQ multiplex PCR amplified TCR beta CDR3 across 54 Vbeta, 13 Jbeta. MiXCR, run by TCRdb on the immunoSEQ multiplex PCR reads, gives a single entry per CDR3 protein. The sample has over 150,000 distinct CDR3 sequences; approximately 95% are singletons. This TCR was recovered from a human donor with multiple sclerosis. Sequencing used CD4+ T cells from PBMCs. V and J are TRBV28 and TRBJ1-5, with D possibly matching TRBD1 (6 bases). This CDR3 reads CASRITGGTQPQHF. For the CDR3, the DNA is TGTGCCAGCAGGATTACCGGGGGCACTCAGCCCCAGCATTTT.